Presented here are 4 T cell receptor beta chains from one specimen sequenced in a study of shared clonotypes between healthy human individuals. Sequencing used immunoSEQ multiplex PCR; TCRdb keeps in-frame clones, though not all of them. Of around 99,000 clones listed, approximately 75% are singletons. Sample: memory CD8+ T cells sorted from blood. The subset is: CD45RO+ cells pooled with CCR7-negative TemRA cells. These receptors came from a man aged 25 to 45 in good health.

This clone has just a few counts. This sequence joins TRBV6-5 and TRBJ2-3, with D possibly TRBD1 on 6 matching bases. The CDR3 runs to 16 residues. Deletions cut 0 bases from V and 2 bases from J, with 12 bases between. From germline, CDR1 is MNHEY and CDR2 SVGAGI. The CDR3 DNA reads TGTGCCAGCAGTTACTCGGGGGCACAGACCACAGATACGCAGTATTTT. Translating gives CASSYSGAQTTDTQYF.

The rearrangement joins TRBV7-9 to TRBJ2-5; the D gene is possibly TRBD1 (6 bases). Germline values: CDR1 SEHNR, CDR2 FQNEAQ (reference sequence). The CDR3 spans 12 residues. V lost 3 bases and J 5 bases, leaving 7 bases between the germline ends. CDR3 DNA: TGTGCCAGCAGCTTCCAGGGGGAGACCCAGTACTTC. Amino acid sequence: CASSFQGETQYF.

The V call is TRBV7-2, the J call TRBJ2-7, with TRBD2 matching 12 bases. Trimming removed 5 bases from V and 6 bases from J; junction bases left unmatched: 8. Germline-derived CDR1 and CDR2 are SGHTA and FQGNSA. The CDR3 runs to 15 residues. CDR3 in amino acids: CASSPRLAGDGEQYF. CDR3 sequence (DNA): TGTGCCAGCAGCCCGAGACTAGCGGGAGACGGCGAGCAGTACTTC.

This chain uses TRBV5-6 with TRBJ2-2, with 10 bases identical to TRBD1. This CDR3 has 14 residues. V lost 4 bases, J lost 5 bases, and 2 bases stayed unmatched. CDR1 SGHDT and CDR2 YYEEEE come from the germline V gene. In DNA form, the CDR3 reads TGTGCCAGCAGCCTGGGACAGGGGACCGGGGAGCTGTTTTTT. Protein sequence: CASSLGQGTGELFF.